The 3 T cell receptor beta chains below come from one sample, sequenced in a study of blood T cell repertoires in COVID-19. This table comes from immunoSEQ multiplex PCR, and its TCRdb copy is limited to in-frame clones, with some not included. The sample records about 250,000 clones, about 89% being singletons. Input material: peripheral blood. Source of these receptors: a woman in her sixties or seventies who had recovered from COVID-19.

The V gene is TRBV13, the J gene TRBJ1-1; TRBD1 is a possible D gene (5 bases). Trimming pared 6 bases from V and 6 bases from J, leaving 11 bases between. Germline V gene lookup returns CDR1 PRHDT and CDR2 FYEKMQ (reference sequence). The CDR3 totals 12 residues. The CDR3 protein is CASSPRQPEAFF. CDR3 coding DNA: TGTGCCAGCAGTCCCAGACAGCCTGAAGCTTTCTTT.

CDR3 residues: CASSPAGQLKFSYEQYF. The CDR3 DNA reads as TGTGCCAGCTCACCTGCGGGACAGCTTAAGTTCTCCTACGAGCAGTACTTC. The chain is built from TRBV18 and TRBJ2-7, with D perhaps TRBD1 (7 bases). V dropped 3 bases and J dropped 0 bases, with 18 bases sitting between them. This CDR3 contains 17 residues. Germline V gives CDR1 KGHSH, CDR2 LQKENI.

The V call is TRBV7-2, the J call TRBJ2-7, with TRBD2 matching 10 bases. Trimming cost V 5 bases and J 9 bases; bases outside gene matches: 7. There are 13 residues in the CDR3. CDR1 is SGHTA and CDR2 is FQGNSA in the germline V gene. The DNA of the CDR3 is TGTGCCAGCAGCCTCGGACTAGCGGTGATGCAGTACTTC. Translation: CASSLGLAVMQYF.